A single sample is the source of the 31 T cell receptor beta chains below, sequenced in a study of cytomegalovirus exposure and HLA in healthy donors. Clones were sequenced by immunoSEQ multiplex PCR, and TCRdb holds only the in-frame ones, with some missing. The sample lists about 140,000 clones, 84% seen once, with more than 1.4% in the top ten. Sequencing input: PBMCs. Receptor source: a woman in her twenties or thirties in good health and CMV-seronegative.

The chain uses TRBV6-6 and TRBJ1-2; D might be TRBD1 (5 bases). Germline V gene sequence: CDR1 MNHNY, CDR2 SVGAGI (reference sequence). The V gene lost 6 bases and the J gene lost 5 bases, with 10 bases spanning the gap. This CDR3 is 12 amino acids long. The CDR3 protein is CASREGAYGYTF. The CDR3 coding sequence is TGTGCCAGCAGAGAAGGGGCTTATGGCTACACCTTC.

CDR3 sequence reads: CASRRTAKNQPQHF. CDR3 coding DNA: TGTGCCAGCAGAAGGACAGCGAAGAATCAGCCCCAGCATTTT. The chain joins TRBV28 to TRBJ1-5; maybe TRBD1 (6 bases). V was shortened by 6 bases and J by 4 bases, with 13 bases between the two germline ends. Germline V gene lookup returns CDR1 MDHEN and CDR2 SYDVKM. This CDR3 is built from 14 residues.

Remarks on this clone: The same CDR3 can be traced to other DNA sequences in this sample. CDR3 nucleotide sequence: TGTGCCAGCTCACCACGAGGGAACACTGAAGCTTTCTTT. Translated: CASSPRGNTEAFF. This rearrangement joins TRBV18 to TRBJ1-1; D unclear. The CDR3 runs 13 residues. Germline lookup yields CDR1 KGHSH and CDR2 LQKENI. V lost 1 base, J lost 1 base, and 4 bases lay in between.

CDR3 amino acids: CASSPGLSGTTDTQYF. The CDR3 bases are TGCGCCAGCAGCCCCGGGCTTAGCGGGACCACAGATACGCAGTATTTT. The V gene is TRBV5-1, the J gene TRBJ2-3, with 8 bases that match TRBD2. The CDR3 covers 16 residues. Trimming at V came to 4 bases and at J to 2 bases, leaving 9 bases not matched to a gene. Germline CDR1 reads SGHRS; CDR2 reads YFSETQ.

This clone was observed once. The chain joins TRBV5-1 to TRBJ1-1; 7 positions agree with TRBD1. The CDR3 is made up of 14 amino acids. With V trimmed by 4 bases and J by 5 bases, 8 bases remained unmatched. Germline CDR1 SGHRS, CDR2 YFSETQ. The CDR3 nucleotides read TGCGCCAGCAGCGAATTACAGGGGCGGACTGAAGCTTTCTTT. It encodes CASSELQGRTEAFF.

The rearrangement links TRBV28 to TRBJ2-4, with TRBD2 matching 7 bases. Germline V gene sequence: CDR1 MDHEN, CDR2 SYDVKM. The CDR3 runs to 14 residues. J gave up 9 bases and V 7 bases, and 12 bases lay outside the gene matches. The CDR3 coding sequence is TGTGCCAGCATCAGCGGGGCAGGGCGAGGCATTCAGTACTTC. Amino acids: CASISGAGRGIQYF.

The chain is built from TRBV28 and TRBJ1-2; D not certain. Trimming took 3 bases from V and 6 from J, leaving 17 bases between them. There are 15 residues in the CDR3. Germline-derived CDR1 and CDR2 are MDHEN and SYDVKM. CDR3 DNA sequence: TGTGCCAGCAGTTTCACCCAGGAGGTTTCGGATGGCTACACCTTC. Amino acids: CASSFTQEVSDGYTF.

The chain combines TRBV6-5 with TRBJ2-1, with 9 bases that match TRBD2. In germline, CDR1 is MNHEY, CDR2 SVGAGI. The CDR3 contains 15 residues. V gave up 6 bases and J gave up 9 bases; unmatched junction bases: 12. DNA of the CDR3: TGTGCCAGCAGCGGGATAGCGGGGGTCGTTGGTGAGCAGTTCTTC. It translates to CASSGIAGVVGEQFF.

The V gene is TRBV12-5, the J gene TRBJ2-6, with TRBD1 matching 7 bases. The CDR3 covers 15 residues. Per germline, CDR1 LGHNT and CDR2 FRNRAP. V dropped 6 bases and J dropped 1; count of bases not matched to a gene: 3. DNA for the CDR3: TGTGCTAGTGGCCTGGACAGGTCTGGGGCCAACGTCCTGACTTTC. Encoded protein: CASGLDRSGANVLTF.

The chain joins TRBV19 to TRBJ1-2; D perhaps matches TRBD1 (6 bases). The CDR3 loop spans 14 amino acids. The V end was cut by 5 bases, the J end by 2 bases, with 12 bases between. CDR1 and CDR2 from the germline V gene are LNHDA and SQIVND (reference sequence). CDR3 sequence reads: CASSAGQINYGYTF. CDR3 DNA sequence: TGTGCCAGTAGTGCCGGACAGATCAACTATGGCTACACCTTC.

This chain's CDR3 is CASSLSRVGTEAFF. The CDR3 DNA is TGTGCCAGCAGTTTATCGAGGGTTGGCACTGAAGCTTTCTTT. The rearrangement joins TRBV27 to TRBJ1-1, with D hard to call. Germline loops: CDR1 MNHEY, CDR2 SMNVEV (reference sequence). The CDR3 consists of 14 residues. The ends were cut back, 0 bases at V and 4 bases at J, with 9 bases in the middle.

The chain has TRBV4-1 and TRBJ1-3; 7 nucleotides align to TRBD1. J gave up 0 bases and V 1 base, and 6 bases lay outside the gene matches. Germline loops: CDR1 MGHRA, CDR2 YSYEKL. The length of the CDR3 is 17 residues. The chain's CDR3 is CASSQVRGQRSGNTIYF. The DNA for the CDR3 is TGCGCCAGCAGCCAAGTAAGGGGACAGCGCTCTGGAAACACCATATATTTT.

This clone occurred a few times. V is TRBV11-2 and J is TRBJ2-5; tentatively, D is TRBD2 (5 bases). Germline assignment: CDR1 SGHAT and CDR2 FQNNGV. The CDR3 contains 14 residues. V lost 5 bases and J lost 10, with 20 bases in between. The CDR3 DNA follows: TGTGCCAGCAGCGACCCGAGATCGCCCGGGGACCAGTACTTC. It encodes CASSDPRSPGDQYF.

The chain has TRBV7-2 and TRBJ2-4, with D possibly TRBD2 on 5 matching bases. With 1 base removed from V and 5 bases from J, the gap between germline ends came to 15 bases. Germline CDR1 and CDR2: SGHTA and FQGNSA. This CDR3 spans 16 amino acids. The CDR3 spells CASSLGPGIPQNIQYF. The CDR3 DNA reads as TGTGCCAGCAGCTTAGGTCCCGGGATTCCCCAAAACATTCAGTACTTC.

This chain uses TRBV6-5 with TRBJ1-1, with a tentative D call TRBD1 (5 bases). Germline V gene sequence: CDR1 MNHEY, CDR2 SVGAGI. This CDR3 is 16 amino acids long. Trimming left V 2 bases short and J 0 bases short, with 13 bases between. The CDR3 region has the DNA TGTGCCAGCAGTTACCGGCGGCGGGGCGTGAACACTGAAGCTTTCTTT. Its translation is CASSYRRRGVNTEAFF.

The gene calls are TRBV4-1 and TRBJ2-7, with D maybe TRBD2 (5 bases). Germline V gene lookup returns CDR1 MGHRA and CDR2 YSYEKL. Trimming pared 4 bases from V and 0 bases from J, leaving 7 bases between. This CDR3 is built from 13 residues. CDR3 DNA sequence: TGCGCCAGCAGCCGGGAGAGCTCCTACGAGCAGTACTTC. Translating it yields CASSRESSYEQYF.

The J gene is TRBJ1-6, the V gene TRBV4-1; maybe TRBD1 (5 bases). Germline V gene data show CDR1 as MGHRA and CDR2 as YSYEKL. The CDR3 runs 17 residues. The V and J ends lost 1 base and 7 bases respectively, with 17 bases between them. The CDR3 loop reads CASSQGPPRALNSPLHF. The CDR3 DNA follows: TGCGCCAGCAGCCAAGGTCCTCCCAGGGCGTTGAATTCACCCCTCCACTTT.

V usage is TRBV6-6 and J usage is TRBJ2-7; 11 bases align to TRBD1. This CDR3 spans 15 amino acids. The J segment lost 4 bases and the V segment lost 4 bases, leaving 6 bases of the junction unmatched. CDR1 is MNHNY, CDR2 SVGAGI, per germline (reference sequence). The CDR3 reads CASSSPGQGVYEQYF. In nucleotides, the CDR3 is TGTGCCAGCAGTTCCCCGGGACAGGGGGTTTACGAGCAGTACTTC.

This clone was detected only once. The V gene is TRBV5-1, the J gene TRBJ2-2; 7 bases fit TRBD1. Germline V gene data show CDR1 as SGHRS and CDR2 as YFSETQ. Trimming removed 0 bases from V and 5 bases from J; junction bases left unmatched: 4. This CDR3 region has 15 residues. The CDR3: CASSLGGGVTGELFF. The CDR3 bases are TGCGCCAGCAGCTTGGGAGGGGGCGTTACCGGGGAGCTGTTTTTT.

The V gene is TRBV19, the J gene TRBJ2-1, with D possibly TRBD1 on 5 matching bases. Germline V CDR1 and CDR2: LNHDA, SQIVND (reference sequence). V lost 5 bases and J lost 3, with 8 bases in between. The CDR3 sequence is 13 residues long. For the CDR3, the DNA is TGTGCCAGTAGTCGACAGAACTACAATGAGCAGTTCTTC. It yields the protein CASSRQNYNEQFF.

V and J are TRBV2 and TRBJ2-5; 7 bases match TRBD2. Per germline, CDR1 SNHLY and CDR2 FYNNEI. There are 16 residues in the CDR3. The junction had 7 bases not matched to a gene; V was cut back by 3 bases and J by 0 bases. CDR3: CASSDSTSAYQETQYF. Written as DNA, the CDR3 is TGTGCCAGCAGTGACTCCACTAGCGCTTACCAAGAGACCCAGTACTTC.

The chain is built from TRBV7-9 and TRBJ2-1; 7 bases fit TRBD2. CDR3 size: 14 residues. Germline CDR1 reads SEHNR; CDR2 reads FQNEAQ (reference sequence). After removal of 5 bases from V and 6 bases from J, the junction contained 7 bases not matched to a gene. CDR3 coding DNA: TGTGCCAGCAGCGCATTGGGAGGGTCCAATGAGCAGTTCTTC. The encoded protein is CASSALGGSNEQFF.

This clone appeared a few times. The chain combines TRBV19 with TRBJ2-7; 7 bases are a match to TRBD1. The germline gives CDR1 LNHDA, CDR2 SQIVND (reference sequence). Trimming took 0 bases from V and 2 from J; bases not matched to a gene: 13. The CDR3 is 18 amino acids. CDR3 region: CASSIDLPEGAIPYEQYF. The CDR3 region has the DNA TGTGCCAGTAGTATAGATCTTCCTGAGGGGGCTATCCCCTACGAGCAGTACTTC.

As for this clone: The same CDR3 can be traced to other DNA sequences in this sample. V and J are TRBV5-1 and TRBJ2-2; 11 bases are shared with TRBD1. The CDR3 is made up of 15 amino acids. Germline V gene data show CDR1 as SGHRS and CDR2 as YFSETQ. Germline trimming cut 3 bases from V and 5 bases from J; bases unmatched to any gene: 3. The chain's CDR3 is CASSYGQGATGELFF. In DNA, the CDR3 is TGCGCCAGCAGCTACGGACAGGGGGCTACCGGGGAGCTGTTTTTT. Using reference TRBV5-1 and TRBJ2-2 for the parts outside the CDR3, the full variable domain is KAGVTQTPRYLIKTRGQQVTLSCSPISGHRSVSWYQQTPGQGLQFLFEYFSETQRNKGNFPGRFSGRQFSNSRSEMNVSTLELGDSALYLCASSYGQGATGELFFGEGSRLTVL.

This clone has only a few counts. The chain carries TRBV28 and TRBJ1-6, with unresolved D. The CDR3 is made up of 17 amino acids. The germline V gene has CDR1 MDHEN and CDR2 SYDVKM. Trimming took 5 bases from V and 0 from J, leaving 14 bases between them. CDR3 sequence: CASSPLDGSSYNSPLHF. The CDR3 DNA sequence: TGTGCCAGCAGTCCACTGGACGGGAGCTCCTATAATTCACCCCTCCACTTT.

The chain carries TRBV27 and TRBJ2-3; 14 bases fit TRBD2. Germline values: CDR1 MNHEY, CDR2 SMNVEV (reference sequence). This CDR3 comprises 18 residues. The V and J ends lost 1 base and 2 bases, in that order; junction bases with no gene match: 5. DNA of the CDR3: TGTGCCAGCAGTTTATGGGGACTAGCGGGGGAGATCACAGATACGCAGTATTTT. Protein: CASSLWGLAGEITDTQYF.

This rearrangement joins TRBV11-3 to TRBJ2-5; possibly TRBD1 for D (5 bases). The V end was cut by 5 bases, the J end by 1 base, with 8 bases between. CDR1 is SGHNT and CDR2 is YENEEA in the germline V gene. The CDR3 consists of 13 residues. CDR3 residues: CASSKTAQETQYF. The CDR3 nucleotides read TGTGCCAGCAGCAAGACAGCCCAAGAGACCCAGTACTTC.

The chain carries TRBV19 and TRBJ1-1; 11 bases map to TRBD1. The V gene's germline CDR1 is LNHDA and CDR2 SQIVND (reference sequence). The CDR3 is made up of 14 amino acids. J gave up 9 bases and V 5 bases, and 8 bases lay outside the gene matches. CDR3: CASSEDRGRRKAFF. CDR3 in DNA: TGTGCCAGTAGTGAGGACAGGGGGCGAAGGAAAGCTTTCTTT.

The chain joins TRBV6-1 to TRBJ2-7, with D possibly being TRBD2 (6 bases). Per germline, CDR1 MNHNS and CDR2 SASEGT. Trimming took off 4 bases at V and 6 bases at J, with 13 bases between the two ends. The CDR3 consists of 13 residues. The CDR3 protein is CASSVGTRFEQYF. The CDR3 nucleotides are TGTGCCAGCAGTGTAGGGACTCGGTTCGAGCAGTACTTC.

CDR3 sequence: CASSRAPSGGTAFF. The CDR3 DNA sequence: TGTGCCAGTAGTAGGGCCCCCTCTGGGGGGACGGCTTTCTTT. The chain recombines TRBV19 with TRBJ1-1, with D possibly being TRBD1 (5 bases). Germline V gene lookup returns CDR1 LNHDA and CDR2 SQIVND (reference sequence). The ends were cut back, 4 bases at V and 11 bases at J, with 20 bases in the middle. The CDR3 totals 14 residues. The full variable domain, its missing parts supplied by reference TRBV19 and TRBJ1-1, is DGGITQSPKYLFRKEGQNVTLSCEQNLNHDAMYWYRQDPGQGLRLIYYSQIVNDFQKGDIAEGYSVSREKKESFPLTVTSAQKNPTAFYLCASSRAPSGGTAFFGQGTRLTVV.

The chain combines TRBV2 with TRBJ2-1, with 9 bases that match TRBD2. J was trimmed by 3 bases and V by 3 bases; bases with no gene match: 6. This CDR3 contains 16 residues. CDR1 and CDR2 from the germline V gene are SNHLY and FYNNEI. CDR3 in amino acids: CASSDARGGLYNEQFF. CDR3 nucleotide sequence: TGTGCCAGCAGTGATGCGCGGGGGGGCCTCTACAATGAGCAGTTCTTC.